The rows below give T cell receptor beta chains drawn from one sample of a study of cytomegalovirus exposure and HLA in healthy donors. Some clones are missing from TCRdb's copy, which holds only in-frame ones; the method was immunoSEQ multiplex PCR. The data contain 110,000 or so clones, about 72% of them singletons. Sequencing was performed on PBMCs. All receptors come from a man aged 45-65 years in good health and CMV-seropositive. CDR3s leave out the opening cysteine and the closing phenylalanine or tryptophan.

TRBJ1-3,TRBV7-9,ASSTDRDGNTIY
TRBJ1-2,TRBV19,ASSIGRQGAYGYT
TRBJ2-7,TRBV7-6,ASSPLGGNDYEQY
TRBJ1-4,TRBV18,ASSPGQEKLF
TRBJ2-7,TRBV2,ASRRWFEQY
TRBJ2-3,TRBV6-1,ASTAGGPGDTQY
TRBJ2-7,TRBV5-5,ASSRGTGTYEQY
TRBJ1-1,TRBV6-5,ASSYRTGWDTEAF
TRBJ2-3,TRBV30,AWRPGVGTDTQY
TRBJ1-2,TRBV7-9,ASSLTGLPNYGYT
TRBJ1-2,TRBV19,ASSSGYISYGYT
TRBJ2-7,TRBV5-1,ASSARGQEQY
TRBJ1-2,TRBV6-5,ASSYTTGADYGYT
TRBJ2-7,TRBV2,ASSARGAGSSYEQY
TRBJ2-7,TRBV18,ASSVTETYEQY
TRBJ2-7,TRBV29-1,SARGDRRYEQY
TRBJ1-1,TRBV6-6,ASGQGTNTEAF
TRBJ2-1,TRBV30,AWSRGGGAGEQF
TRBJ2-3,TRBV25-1,ASSATSGGGTQY
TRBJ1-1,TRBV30,AWSTRQGPLDGAF
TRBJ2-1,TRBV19,ASSIDGSAGFSYNEQF
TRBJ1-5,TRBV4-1,ASSQDRGAGQPQH
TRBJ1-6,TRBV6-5,ASSLRGQNSPLH
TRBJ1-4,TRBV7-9,ASSLGYRLDEKLF
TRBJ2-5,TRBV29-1,SGAGGPRETQY
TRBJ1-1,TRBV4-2,ASSPGGTGGTEAF
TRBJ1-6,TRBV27,ASRETGGSYNSPLH
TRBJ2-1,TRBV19,ASSMVYLVNEQF
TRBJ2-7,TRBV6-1,ASRPTGGGYEQY
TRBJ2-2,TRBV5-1,ASSNGQGGHTGELF
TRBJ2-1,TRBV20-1,SAAKSIEQF
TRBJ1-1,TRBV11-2,ASSQGFEAF
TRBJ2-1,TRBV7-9,ASSSHMEAYNEQF
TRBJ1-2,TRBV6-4,ASRPDSIGYGYT
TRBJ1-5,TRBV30,AWSVTDSWGNQPQH
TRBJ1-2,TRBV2,ASRSAPGVSNYGYT
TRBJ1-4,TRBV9,ASSVAPVGNGDEKLF
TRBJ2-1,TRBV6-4,ASSDGQSSYNEQF
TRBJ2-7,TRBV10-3,AIRGQQQRSYEQY
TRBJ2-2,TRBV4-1,ASSQRGGGVGELF
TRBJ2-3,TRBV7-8,ASSPLSGGGRDTQY
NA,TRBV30,AGGQGVTYEQY
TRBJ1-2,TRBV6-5,ASSSQDNYGYT
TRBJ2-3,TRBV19,AARAGGRATDTQY
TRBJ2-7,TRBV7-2,ASSLDGTSGSGYEQY
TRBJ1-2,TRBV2,ASGQYGYT
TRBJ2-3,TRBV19,ASSPFPDTQY
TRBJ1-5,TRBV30,AWGDRGGQPQH
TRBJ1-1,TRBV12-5,ASGLPGQGYTEAF
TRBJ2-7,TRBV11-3,ASSLAAGYEQY
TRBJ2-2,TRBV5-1,ASSLGQGTGELF
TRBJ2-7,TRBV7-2,ASSREDSYEQY
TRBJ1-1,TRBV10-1,ASSESRDSVTEAF
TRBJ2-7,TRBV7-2,ASSLELSGSYEQY
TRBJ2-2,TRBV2,ASSASLKEDTGELF
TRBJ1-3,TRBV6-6,ASSYGRGGNTIY
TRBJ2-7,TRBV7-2,ASTHGWRQGIDEQY